The 16 T cell receptor beta chains presented below share a single source sample, sequenced in a study of shared clonotypes between healthy human individuals. TCRdb's table, derived via immunoSEQ multiplex PCR, lists solely in-frame clones and lacks some. The repertoire consists of roughly 700,000 clones, with around 74% occurring once and the leading ten covering about 1.7%. The sample consisted of memory CD4+ T cells sorted from blood. Specified subset: CD45RA-negative fraction. The receptor set was obtained from a woman younger than 45 in good health.

The chain combines TRBV19 with TRBJ2-1; D may correspond to TRBD1 or TRBD2 (5 bases each). Trimming left V 8 bases short and J 7 bases short, with 18 bases between. CDR3 size: 14 residues. Germline loops: CDR1 LNHDA, CDR2 SQIVND (reference sequence). The CDR3 DNA reads TGTGCCAGTCGGGACGGGGAAGCAGGTAATGAGCAGTTCTTC. This sequence encodes CASRDGEAGNEQFF.

The chain joins TRBV7-9 to TRBJ2-5; D remains ambiguous. Trimming took 5 bases from V and 1 from J, leaving 14 bases between them. This CDR3 is built from 15 residues. Germline V CDR1 and CDR2: SEHNR, FQNEAQ (reference sequence). The CDR3 nucleotides read TGTGCCAGCAGCCCCCCGGGCCACGGCCAAGAGACCCAGTACTTC. It yields the protein CASSPPGHGQETQYF.

A word on this clone: Other DNA sequences of this sample code for an identical CDR3. The genes are TRBV6-1 and TRBJ2-1, with TRBD2 matching 12 bases. Germline V gene sequence: CDR1 MNHNS, CDR2 SASEGT. The CDR3 covers 14 residues. With 6 bases clipped from V and 4 bases from J, the junction kept 1 base outside the gene matches. The CDR3 reads CASRTSGGYNEQFF. CDR3 bases: TGTGCCAGCAGGACTAGCGGGGGTTACAATGAGCAGTTCTTC.

The chain couples TRBV7-3 to TRBJ1-2, with D perhaps matching TRBD1 (5 bases). This CDR3 is built from 15 residues. CDR1 SGHTA and CDR2 FQGTGA come from the germline V gene. Trimming cost V 2 bases and J 7 bases, with 17 bases left between them. For the CDR3, the DNA is TGTGCCAGCAGCTTAGCTACGGCAGGGCAGGGTGGCTACACCTTC. Translated: CASSLATAGQGGYTF.

V is TRBV28 and J is TRBJ1-1; 7 bases agree with TRBD1. This CDR3 is built from 15 residues. Losses at the gene ends were 6 bases for V and 1 base for J; bases not matched to a gene: 8. Germline-derived CDR1 and CDR2 are MDHEN and SYDVKM. The chain's CDR3 is CASRPRTGRNTEAFF. In nucleotides, the CDR3 is TGTGCCAGCAGACCAAGGACAGGACGGAACACTGAAGCTTTCTTT.

This chain uses TRBV11-2 with TRBJ1-4, with 7 bases fitting TRBD1. The CDR3 contains 15 residues. Germline V gene data show CDR1 as SGHAT and CDR2 as FQNNGV. After removal of 0 bases from V and 11 bases from J, the junction contained 9 bases not matched to a gene. CDR3 residues: CASSLEGGREGKLFF. The DNA for the CDR3 is TGTGCCAGCAGCTTAGAAGGGGGCAGGGAGGGGAAACTGTTTTTT. Full variable domain (rest looked up from reference TRBV11-2 and TRBJ1-4): EAGVAQSPRYKIIEKRQSVAFWCNPISGHATLYWYQQILGQGPKLLIQFQNNGVVDDSQLPKDRFSAERLKGVDSTLKIQPAKLEDSAVYLCASSLEGGREGKLFFGSGTQLSVL.

CDR3 sequence (DNA): TGTGCCTGGAGTCCGTACAGGGGAATAGTGAACACTGAAGCTTTCTTT. Amino acid sequence: CAWSPYRGIVNTEAFF. The chain combines TRBV30 with TRBJ1-1; TRBD1 matches 7 bases. V gave up 2 bases and J gave up 0 bases; unmatched junction bases: 9. CDR1 and CDR2 from the germline V gene are GTSNPN and SVGIG (reference sequence). The CDR3 runs 16 residues.

The rearrangement uses TRBV6-6 and TRBJ1-3, with 7 bases identical to TRBD1. V lost 6 bases to trimming and J lost 2 bases; unmatched junction nucleotides: 7. Germline V CDR1 and CDR2: MNHNY, SVGAGI (reference sequence). The CDR3 runs to 15 residues. The CDR3 DNA follows: TGTGCCAGCAGCCCCCCGACAGGGACTGGAAACACCATATATTTT. It is translated as CASSPPTGTGNTIYF.

The genes are TRBV5-1 and TRBJ1-2; 10 nucleotides line up with TRBD1. From germline, CDR1 is SGHRS and CDR2 YFSETQ. The CDR3 extends over 13 amino acids. Trimming took 3 bases from V and 4 from J; bases not matched to a gene: 0. The CDR3 DNA sequence: TGCGCCAGCAGCTGGGACAGGGGCTATGGCTACACCTTC. Protein product: CASSWDRGYGYTF.

This clone was seen a single time. The V gene is TRBV14, the J gene TRBJ1-1, with D possibly TRBD1 on 5 matching bases. CDR1 and CDR2 (germline): SGHDN, FVKESK. V was clipped by 1 base and J by 7 bases, with 10 bases between them. The CDR3 is 13 residues long. This chain's CDR3 is CASSQVRDGEAFF. CDR3 nucleotide sequence: TGTGCCAGCAGCCAAGTGAGGGACGGTGAAGCTTTCTTT. Supplemented by reference TRBV14 and TRBJ1-1, the full variable domain reads EAGVTQFPSHSVIEKGQTVTLRCDPISGHDNLYWYRRVMGKEIKFLLHFVKESKQDESGMPNNRFLAERTGGTYSTLKVQPAELEDSGVYFCASSQVRDGEAFFGQGTRLTVV.

As to this clone: Given a much more abundant clone one base away, this may be a read error. The rearrangement links TRBV7-2 to TRBJ2-5; no reliable D call. V shed 1 base and J shed 5 bases, with 2 bases lying between them. CDR1 SGHTA and CDR2 FQGNSA come from the germline V gene. CDR3 length: 11 amino acids. Here the CDR3 reads CASSLVETQYF. CDR3 coding DNA: TGTGCCAGCAGCTTAGTGGAGACCCAGTACTTC. The full variable domain, with the rest looked up from reference TRBV7-2 and TRBJ2-5, is GAGVSQSPSNKVTEKGKDVELRCDPISGHTALYWYRQSLGQGLEFLIYFQGNSAPDKSGLPSDRFSAERTGGSVSTLTIQRTQQEDSAVYLCASSLVETQYFGPGTRLLVL.

This clone was recorded many times. The chain has TRBV4-2 and TRBJ2-1, with 7 bases aligning to TRBD2. The CDR3 consists of 18 residues. J was trimmed by 0 bases and V by 0 bases; bases with no gene match: 8. Germline CDR1 is LGHNA and CDR2 is YNFKEQ. The CDR3 bases are TGTGCCAGCAGCCAAGATCCAGTCGTAGCGGGCTCCTACAATGAGCAGTTCTTC. Its protein is CASSQDPVVAGSYNEQFF.

The chain employs TRBV11-2 and TRBJ1-2; D perhaps matches TRBD1 (5 bases). CDR3 length: 15 amino acids. Trimming took off 7 bases at V and 4 bases at J, with 19 bases between the two ends. Germline assignment: CDR1 SGHAT and CDR2 FQNNGV. The CDR3, as DNA: TGTGCCAGCACCCAGGGACCCAAAAACTTCTATGGCTACACCTTC. Amino acids: CASTQGPKNFYGYTF.

The V gene is TRBV28, the J gene TRBJ1-2; 8 bases match TRBD1. J was trimmed by 0 bases and V by 7 bases; bases with no gene match: 4. There are 14 residues in the CDR3. The germline CDR1 and CDR2 sequences are MDHEN and SYDVKM. CDR3 in DNA: TGTGCCAGCATAAACAGGGGGACTAACTATGGCTACACCTTC. Protein product: CASINRGTNYGYTF.

The chain's CDR3 is CASSYRIQRDSTYEQYF. CDR3 nucleotides: TGTGCCAGCAGCTACCGGATCCAGCGGGACTCCACCTACGAGCAGTACTTC. This chain joins TRBV5-6 and TRBJ2-7; 7 bases align to TRBD2. Per the germline V gene, CDR1 is SGHDT and CDR2 is YYEEEE. The V segment lost 3 bases and the J segment 2 bases; nucleotides outside the gene matches: 14. The CDR3 has 17 amino acids.

This rearrangement joins TRBV5-6 to TRBJ2-1; possibly TRBD2 for D (5 bases). This CDR3 has 17 amino acids. V was pared by 0 bases and J by 1 base, with 14 bases between. Germline CDR1 reads SGHDT; CDR2 reads YYEEEE. This CDR3 is CASSLGTRVYSYNEQFF. DNA for the CDR3: TGTGCCAGCAGCTTGGGCACTAGGGTCTATTCCTACAATGAGCAGTTCTTC.